This T cell receptor (beta chain) emerged from a study of patients and donors after allogeneic stem cell transplantation. Ten or more counts support this clonotype. This CDR3 spans 14 amino acids. Germline loops: CDR1 MNHEY, CDR2 SMNVEV (reference sequence). After removal of 8 bases from V and 1 base from J, the junction contained 6 bases not matched to a gene. MiXCR, run by TCRdb on the RT-PCR reads, gives a single entry per CDR3 protein. This repertoire shows about 87,000 distinct CDR3 sequences, around 5% found once; its top ten account for less than 3%. Sequencing was carried out using blood, either unsorted or a sorted T cell fraction (not recorded which). This receptor was taken from a human donor who was either an allogeneic HSCT recipient or a stem cell or donor lymphocyte infusion donor (not recorded which). It is not recorded whose cells these are; they may come from a transplant donor. V gene TRBV27 combines with J gene TRBJ2-5, with 8 bases matching TRBD1. This chain's CDR3 is CASRTGPIQETQYF. The CDR3 DNA is TGTGCCAGCCGGACAGGGCCGATCCAAGAGACCCAGTACTTC.